This T cell receptor (beta chain) was recovered during a study of CD8 T cells in acute hepatitis C reinfection (dated by TCRdb to about 2021). Background on the whole study: The study profiled the TCRbeta repertoire of CD8+ T cells specific for the HCV NS3-1073 epitope during acute infection and after viral clearance. Paired acute and follow-up samples were contributed by four spontaneous resolvers.

Genomic DNA was extracted from FACS-sorted cells, and TCRbeta chains were sequenced through the commercial immunoSEQ service. On the authors' methods: ImmunoSEQ Analyzer software v3.0 and R v3.5.1 were used to analyze the repertoire data. Only productive rearrangements were analyzed, as sequences containing stop codons or out-of-frame rearrangements were removed. The sequencing provider supplied the Simpson diversity, Shannon entropy, CDR3 length and nucleotide addition metrics. Clonotypes were grouped by frequency as dominant, sub-dominant, low or lowest abundance, and most analyses excluded clonotypes below 0.1%. A CDR3 amino acid clonotype was called public if the clonotype appeared in at least two subjects at a cumulative frequency of at least 0.5%. The source is immuneACCESS, and TCRdb retained only in-frame sequences with V and J called. Part of the clones is not carried over; for the studies checked, unresolved V genes explain less than half of this, and the remainder is unexplained. V and J calls and clone size come straight from that table; D and trimming were deduced from the DNA. The sample includes 30,000 to 45,000 clones, with 80% to 90% observed a single time. The top ten constitute roughly 11% of the sample.

What the time point label conveys for this sample: naive CD8 control sorted from an acute-time-point sample. Enrolled in the Montreal Hepatitis C Cohort (HEPCO) in Canada, the donors were people who inject drugs, and these donors were followed every 3 months. Acute primary HCV infection was defined as a positive HCV RNA or antibody test after a negative test within the previous 24 weeks. CD3, CD8 and CD45RO antibodies were used for surface staining, and dead cells were excluded with an aqua fixable dye. Among the cohort members were roughly 8 spontaneous resolvers, with spontaneous resolution defined as HCV RNA clearance within 24 weeks. Frozen stocks of peripheral blood mononuclear cells were first thawed, after which negative isolation of CD8+ T cells was carried out using the MACS CD8+ T cell Isolation Kit. A BD FACSAria II cell sorter was used to sort the cells. Points on this clone: Its antigen remains unidentified. No base quality values were provided; no much bigger clone lies one nucleotide off.

Study-wide conclusions, independent of this receptor: Preferential use of the TRBV04 and TRBV06 gene families was observed in all groups, and this preferential usage was not explained by overrepresentation in the naive pool. It was rare for CDR3 sequences to be shared with other epitopes, and exact matching may have been limited by differing sequencing approaches. NS3-1073 specific cells were too rare to sort in chronically infected subjects, so no follow-up repertoires exist for those subjects. Around 12 public clonotypes were identified irrespective of outcome, and one of the public clonotypes used V04-02/J02-02. The NS3-1073 specific repertoires were highly diverse, and diversity did not differ significantly among acute resolver, follow-up resolver and acute chronic samples. Only the TCRbeta chain was sequenced in bulk, so alphabeta pairing of public clonotypes could not be determined.

The germline V gene provides CDR1 SGHRS and CDR2 YFSETQ. V is cut back by 2 bases and J by 5 bases, with 8 bases in the junction unmatched. Counted from cysteine to phenylalanine, this CDR3 has 16 amino acids. Left in the record is the CDR3 DNA by itself, 48 bases read in frame from the first base. Source material: naive CD8+ T cells from PBMCs. Explained via the paper, the cell subset or site label denotes: sorted total naive CD45RO-negative CD8+ T cells. The source is a woman aged 18-35 years who spontaneously cleared hepatitis C infection. The chain uses TRBV5-1 and TRBJ2-2, with 8 central nucleotides matching TRBD2. The CDR3 protein sequence reads: CASSFTGGPRTGELFF. The base sequence is TGCGCCAGCAGCTTCACGGGAGGGCCGCGGACCGGGGAGCTGTTTTTT.